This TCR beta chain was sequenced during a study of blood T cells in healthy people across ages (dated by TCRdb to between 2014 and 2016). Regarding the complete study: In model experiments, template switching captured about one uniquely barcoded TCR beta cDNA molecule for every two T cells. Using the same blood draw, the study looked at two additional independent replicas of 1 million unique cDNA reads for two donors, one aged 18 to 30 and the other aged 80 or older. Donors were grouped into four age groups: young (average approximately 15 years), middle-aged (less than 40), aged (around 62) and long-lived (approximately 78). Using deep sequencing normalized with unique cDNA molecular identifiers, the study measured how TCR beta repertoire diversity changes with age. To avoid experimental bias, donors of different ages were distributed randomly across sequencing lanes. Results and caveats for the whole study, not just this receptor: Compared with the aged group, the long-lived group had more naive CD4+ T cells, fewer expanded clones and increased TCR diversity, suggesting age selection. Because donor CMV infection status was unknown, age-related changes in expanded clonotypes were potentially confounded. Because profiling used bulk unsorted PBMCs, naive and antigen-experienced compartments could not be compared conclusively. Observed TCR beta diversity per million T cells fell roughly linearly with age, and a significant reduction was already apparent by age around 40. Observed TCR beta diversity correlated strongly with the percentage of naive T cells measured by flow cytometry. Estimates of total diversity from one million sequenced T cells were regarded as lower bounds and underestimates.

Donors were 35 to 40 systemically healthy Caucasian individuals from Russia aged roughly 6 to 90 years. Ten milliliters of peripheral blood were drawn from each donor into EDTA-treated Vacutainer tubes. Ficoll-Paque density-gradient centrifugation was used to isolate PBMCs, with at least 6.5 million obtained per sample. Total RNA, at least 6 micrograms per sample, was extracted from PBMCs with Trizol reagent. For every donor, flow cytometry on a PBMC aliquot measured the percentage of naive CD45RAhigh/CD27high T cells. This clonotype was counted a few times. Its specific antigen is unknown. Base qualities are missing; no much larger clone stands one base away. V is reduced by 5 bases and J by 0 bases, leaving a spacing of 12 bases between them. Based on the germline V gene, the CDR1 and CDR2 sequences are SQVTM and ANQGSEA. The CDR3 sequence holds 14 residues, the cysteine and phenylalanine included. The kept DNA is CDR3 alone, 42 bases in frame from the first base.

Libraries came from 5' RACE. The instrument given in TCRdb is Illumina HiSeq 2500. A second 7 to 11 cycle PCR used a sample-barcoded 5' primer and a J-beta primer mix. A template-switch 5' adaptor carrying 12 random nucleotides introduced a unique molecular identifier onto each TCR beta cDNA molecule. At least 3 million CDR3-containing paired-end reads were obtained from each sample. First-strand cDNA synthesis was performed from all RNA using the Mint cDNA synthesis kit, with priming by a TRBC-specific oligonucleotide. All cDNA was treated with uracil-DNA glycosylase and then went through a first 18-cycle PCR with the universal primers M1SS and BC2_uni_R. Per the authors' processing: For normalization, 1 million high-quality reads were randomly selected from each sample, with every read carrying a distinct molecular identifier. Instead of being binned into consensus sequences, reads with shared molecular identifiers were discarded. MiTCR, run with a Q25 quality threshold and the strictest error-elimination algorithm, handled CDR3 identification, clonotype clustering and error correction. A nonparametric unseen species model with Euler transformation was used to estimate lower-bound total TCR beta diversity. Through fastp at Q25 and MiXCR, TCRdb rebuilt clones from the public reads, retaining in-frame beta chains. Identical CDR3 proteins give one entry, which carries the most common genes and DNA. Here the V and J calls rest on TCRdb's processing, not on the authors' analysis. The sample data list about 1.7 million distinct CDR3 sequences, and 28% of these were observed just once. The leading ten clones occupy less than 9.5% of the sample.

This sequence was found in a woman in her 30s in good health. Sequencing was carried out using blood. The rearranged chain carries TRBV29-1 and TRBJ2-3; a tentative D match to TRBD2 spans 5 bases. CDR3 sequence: CSVRGQFSTDTQYF. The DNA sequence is TGCAGCGTTCGGGGTCAGTTTAGCACAGATACGCAGTATTTT.